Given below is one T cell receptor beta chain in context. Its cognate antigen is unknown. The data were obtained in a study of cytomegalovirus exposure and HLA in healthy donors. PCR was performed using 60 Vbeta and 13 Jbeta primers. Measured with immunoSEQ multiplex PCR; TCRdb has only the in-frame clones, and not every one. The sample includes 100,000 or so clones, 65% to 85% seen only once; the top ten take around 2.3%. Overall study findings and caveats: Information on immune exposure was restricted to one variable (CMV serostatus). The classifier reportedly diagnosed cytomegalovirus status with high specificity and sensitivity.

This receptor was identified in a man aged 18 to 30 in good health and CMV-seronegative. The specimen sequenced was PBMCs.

This CDR3 is CASSEFGNQPQHF. The DNA for the CDR3 is TGTGCCAGCAGTGAATTCGGGAATCAGCCCCAGCATTTT. This sequence joins TRBV25-1 and TRBJ1-5; no clear D gene. V lost 1 base, J lost 4 bases, and 5 bases lay in between. Germline V gene lookup returns CDR1 MGHDK and CDR2 SYGVNS. The CDR3 sequence is 13 residues long.